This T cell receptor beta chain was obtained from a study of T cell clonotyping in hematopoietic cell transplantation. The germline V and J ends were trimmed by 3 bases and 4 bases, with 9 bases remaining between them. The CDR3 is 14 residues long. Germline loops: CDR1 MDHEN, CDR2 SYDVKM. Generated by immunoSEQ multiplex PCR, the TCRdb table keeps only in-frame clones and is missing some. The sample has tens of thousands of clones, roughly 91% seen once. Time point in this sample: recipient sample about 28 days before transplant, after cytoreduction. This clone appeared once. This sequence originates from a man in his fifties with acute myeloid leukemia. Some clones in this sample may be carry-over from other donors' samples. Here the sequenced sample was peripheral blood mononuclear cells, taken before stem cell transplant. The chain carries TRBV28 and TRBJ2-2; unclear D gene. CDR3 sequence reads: CASSFLGATGELFF. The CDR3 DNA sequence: TGTGCCAGCAGTTTCTTAGGAGCCACCGGGGAGCTGTTTTTT.